The T cell receptor beta chain described here comes from a study of T cell repertoires in cytomegalovirus infection. Study overall: Carrying CMV and the relevant HLA type showed in public TCR beta signatures. General study points: Identification of carriers of CMV plus the relevant HLA was achieved through cumulative public TCR beta family frequency. Ex vivo, HLA-C-restricted CMV-specific TCR beta clonotypes prevailed over the rest of the response.

One entry per CDR3 protein, called by TCRdb with MiXCR from the reads. The sample holds roughly 350,000 distinct CDR3 sequences, about 32% seen once. This CDR3 comprises 17 residues. Losses at the gene ends were 4 bases for V and 0 bases for J; bases not matched to a gene: 10. The germline V gene encodes CDR1 DFQATT and CDR2 SNEGSKA (reference sequence). On this clonotype: Its target is unknown.

J is TRBJ2-2 and V is TRBV20-1; TRBD2 aligns across 8 bases. Sequences were derived from cultured PBMCs, sampled from culture after CMV antigen stimulation. The TCR originated in a human donor in good health (CMV status not recorded). Some clones in this sample may be carry-over from other donors' samples. DNA of the CDR3: TGCAGTGCTATTGACGGGAGGGCCTACGCGAACACCGGGGAGCTGTTTTTT. Its protein is CSAIDGRAYANTGELFF.